A single sample gave rise to the 11 T cell receptor beta chains below, sequenced in a study of OX40 agonist ivuxolimab in advanced cancers. Some clones are missing from TCRdb's copy, which holds only in-frame ones; the method was immunoSEQ multiplex PCR. The table includes 77,000 or so clones, about 87% detected once. The specimen was CD4+ or CD8+ T cells sorted from blood, collected in a trial of the OX40 agonist ivuxolimab. The receptor set was obtained from an adult with an advanced solid tumor such as melanoma, head and neck, liver or kidney cancer.

The J gene is TRBJ2-5, the V gene TRBV9, with 9 bases that match TRBD2. V gave up 0 bases and J gave up 4 bases; unmatched junction bases: 7. CDR1 and CDR2 from the germline V gene are SGDLS and YYNGEE. The CDR3 extends over 16 amino acids. CDR3 nucleotide sequence: TGTGCCAGCAGCGTAGAGTTAGCGGGGGAGGGAGAGACCCAGTACTTC. The encoded protein is CASSVELAGEGETQYF.

This chain joins TRBV18 and TRBJ1-1, with D unresolved. With 5 bases removed from V and 4 bases from J, the gap between germline ends came to 17 bases. CDR1 and CDR2 from the germline V gene are KGHSH and LQKENI. This CDR3 is 15 amino acids long. CDR3 in amino acids: CASSAHPDWGTEAFF. Written as DNA, the CDR3 is TGTGCCAGCTCAGCCCACCCCGACTGGGGCACTGAAGCTTTCTTT.

A single count supports this clone. CDR3 residues: CASGGNRDRARNEQFF. The DNA of the CDR3 is TGTGCCAGCGGGGGAAACCGGGACAGGGCGCGCAATGAGCAGTTCTTC. This chain uses TRBV5-6 with TRBJ2-1; TRBD1 aligns across 9 bases. The germline V gene has CDR1 SGHDT and CDR2 YYEEEE. The CDR3 loop spans 16 amino acids. The V and J ends lost 7 bases and 6 bases, in that order; junction bases with no gene match: 14.

Only a few counts were recorded for this clone. The chain uses TRBV30 and TRBJ1-6; TRBD1 matches 8 bases. With 1 base clipped from V and 5 bases from J, the junction kept 1 base outside the gene matches. The CDR3 is 14 amino acids. CDR1 and CDR2 (germline): GTSNPN, SVGIG (reference sequence). The CDR3 is CAWSAGQDNSPLHF. CDR3 nucleotide sequence: TGTGCCTGGAGTGCGGGACAGGATAATTCACCCCTCCACTTT.

The chain recombines TRBV28 with TRBJ2-5; TRBD2 might be the D (6 bases). This CDR3 spans 14 amino acids. Trimming took 3 bases from V and 4 from J, leaving 12 bases between them. Germline V CDR1 and CDR2: MDHEN, SYDVKM. The chain's CDR3 is CASSFSGEVETQYF. Written as DNA, the CDR3 is TGTGCCAGCAGTTTCTCGGGGGAAGTAGAGACCCAGTACTTC. The full variable domain, rest sourced from reference TRBV28 and TRBJ2-5, is DVKVTQSSRYLVKRTGEKVFLECVQDMDHENMFWYRQDPGLGLRLIYFSYDVKMKEKGDIPEGYSVSREKKERFSLILESASTNQTSMYLCASSFSGEVETQYFGPGTRLLVL.

This clone is a singleton in its sample. The chain combines TRBV5-1 with TRBJ2-1; TRBD2 might be the D (7 bases). This CDR3 has 13 amino acids. V lost 4 bases and J lost 8, with 13 bases in between. From germline, CDR1 is SGHRS and CDR2 YFSETQ. CDR3 amino acids: CASSPRGADEQFF. CDR3 DNA sequence: TGCGCCAGCAGCCCCCGGGGGGCGGATGAGCAGTTCTTC.

The chain uses TRBV25-1 and TRBJ2-6; the D is unclear. CDR1 is MGHDK and CDR2 is SYGVNS in the germline V gene. Between the trimmed V and J ends, which lost 3 bases and 4 bases, there was a span of 4 bases. The CDR3 runs 13 residues. In DNA, the CDR3 is TGTGCCAGCAGTGATGGGGGGGCCAACGTCCTGACTTTC. Residues: CASSDGGANVLTF.

The chain joins TRBV19 to TRBJ1-2, with a weak D call TRBD1 (6 bases). Trimming removed 5 bases at V and 7 bases at J, with 17 bases between. The CDR3 has 14 amino acids. Germline loops: CDR1 LNHDA, CDR2 SQIVND (reference sequence). The CDR3 DNA reads TGTGCCAGTAGTCCCGCCACGGGGGCGGGTGGCTACACCTTC. It codes for CASSPATGAGGYTF.

The CDR3 loop is CASSLGFTGFADTQYF. The CDR3, as DNA: TGCGCCAGCAGCCTAGGCTTTACGGGGTTCGCAGATACGCAGTATTTT. V and J are TRBV4-1 and TRBJ2-3; D may be TRBD2 (5 bases). The CDR3 totals 16 residues. V was pared by 4 bases and J by 4 bases, with 18 bases between. Germline loops: CDR1 MGHRA, CDR2 YSYEKL.

V and J are TRBV7-2 and TRBJ1-6; no clear D. Germline V CDR1 and CDR2: SGHTA, FQGNSA. The CDR3 spans 15 residues. Trimming removed 2 bases from V and 5 bases from J, with 10 bases in between. CDR3 residues: CASSLSRGNNSPLHF. CDR3 sequence (DNA): TGTGCCAGCAGCTTAAGCCGAGGAAATAATTCACCCCTCCACTTT. The full variable domain, rest sourced from reference TRBV7-2 and TRBJ1-6, is GAGVSQSPSNKVTEKGKDVELRCDPISGHTALYWYRQSLGQGLEFLIYFQGNSAPDKSGLPSDRFSAERTGGSVSTLTIQRTQQEDSAVYLCASSLSRGNNSPLHFGNGTRLTVT.

Only a few counts were recorded for this clone. The rearrangement uses TRBV27 and TRBJ1-6; D perhaps matches TRBD1 (6 bases). Germline V lookup: CDR1 MNHEY, CDR2 SMNVEV (reference sequence). This CDR3 contains 15 residues. Trimming removed 3 bases at V and 4 bases at J, with 10 bases between. As DNA, the CDR3 is TGTGCCAGCAGTTTCGGGGGCGAGTATAATTCACCCCTCCACTTT. The encoded protein is CASSFGGEYNSPLHF.